This passage covers 17 T cell receptor beta chains from one sample sequenced in a study of blood T cells in healthy people across ages. A J-beta primer mix and a sample-barcoded 5' primer were used in a second PCR of about 7 to 12 cycles. Using its own MiXCR run on the 5' RACE reads, TCRdb lists one record per CDR3 protein. The profile shows 1 million to 1.2 million distinct CDR3 sequences, more than 30% of them singletons. Material for sequencing was blood. The receptors originated from a man between 18 and 29 years old in good health.

The chain joins TRBV6-5 to TRBJ2-3, with D possibly TRBD2 on 7 matching bases. Trimming left V 0 bases short and J 4 bases short, with 14 bases between. Germline lookup yields CDR1 MNHEY and CDR2 SVGAGI. The CDR3 runs to 16 residues. The CDR3 sequence: CASSYSRGGKADTQYF. CDR3 in DNA: TGTGCCAGCAGTTACTCGAGGGGGGGAAAGGCAGATACGCAGTATTTT.

This chain uses TRBV20-1 with TRBJ1-4; D is undetermined. The germline CDR1 and CDR2 sequences are DFQATT and SNEGSKA (reference sequence). V shed 0 bases and J shed 1 base, with 3 bases lying between them. This CDR3 has 13 residues. CDR3 sequence: CSAREITNEKLFF. DNA of the CDR3: TGCAGTGCTAGAGAGATAACTAATGAAAAACTGTTTTTT.

The chain couples TRBV7-2 to TRBJ2-3; 10 bases line up with TRBD2. Germline CDR1 reads SGHTA; CDR2 reads FQGNSA. CDR3 length: 16 amino acids. Trimming removed 5 bases from V and 1 base from J; junction bases left unmatched: 6. This CDR3 is CASSVAGTSGTDTQYF. The CDR3 DNA sequence: TGTGCCAGCAGCGTCGCCGGGACTAGCGGCACAGATACGCAGTATTTT.

Here the CDR3 DNA reads TGCAGTGCTCGACGCTTACTAGCGGGGAACCAAGAGACCCAGTACTTC. Its translation: CSARRLLAGNQETQYF. V and J are TRBV20-1 and TRBJ2-5; 10 positions match TRBD2. CDR1 DFQATT and CDR2 SNEGSKA come from the germline V gene (reference sequence). This CDR3 has 16 residues. V trimming: 5 bases; J trimming: 0 bases; junction bases outside the gene matches: 9.

This clonotype was found a few times. V is TRBV20-1 and J is TRBJ2-1; D ambiguous. The CDR3 loop spans 14 amino acids. CDR1 and CDR2 from the germline V gene are DFQATT and SNEGSKA (reference sequence). V was shortened by 1 base and J by 2 bases, with 9 bases between the two germline ends. CDR3 DNA: TGCAGTGCTAGAGGCGGTGGGACCTACAATGAGCAGTTCTTC. Protein product: CSARGGGTYNEQFF.

V gene TRBV4-1 combines with J gene TRBJ1-4; 9 nucleotides align to TRBD1. V shed 0 bases and J 8 bases; nucleotides not matched to a gene: 4. CDR3 length equals 15 residues. Germline V gives CDR1 MGHRA, CDR2 YSYEKL. The CDR3 here is CASSQEPDRGEKLFF. Here the CDR3 DNA reads TGCGCCAGCAGCCAAGAGCCGGACAGGGGCGAAAAACTGTTTTTT.

Turning to this clonotype: One end of the junction fails to match germline, which may point to a read error. The rearrangement links TRBV28 to TRBJ2-5; either TRBD1 or TRBD2 may fit D (5 bases each). Germline assignment: CDR1 MDHEN and CDR2 SYDVKM. The CDR3 length is 12 residues. The CDR3 reads CASTTLGESQYF. The CDR3 nucleotides read TGTGCCAGCACGACACTAGGGGAGAGCCAGTACTTC.

This clonotype was counted only a few times. The chain joins TRBV18 to TRBJ1-5; D gene uncertain. V lost 4 bases and J 0 bases, leaving 10 bases between the germline ends. The V gene's germline CDR1 is KGHSH and CDR2 LQKENI. This CDR3 has 15 amino acids. Here the CDR3 reads CASSLAEYSNQPQHF. For the CDR3, the DNA is TGTGCCAGCTCACTTGCAGAATATAGCAATCAGCCCCAGCATTTT.

The rearrangement links TRBV5-4 to TRBJ2-6; D uncertain. The CDR3 is 19 residues long. Trimming pared 0 bases from V and 0 bases from J, leaving 16 bases between. Per germline, CDR1 SGHNT and CDR2 YYREEE (reference sequence). The CDR3 coding sequence is TGTGCCAGCAGCTTGGTGAATTCGGCGTACCTCTCTGGGGCCAACGTCCTGACTTTC. It specifies CASSLVNSAYLSGANVLTF.

The sample holds a few counts of this clonotype. The rearrangement links TRBV10-3 to TRBJ2-3, with TRBD2 matching 12 bases. With 8 bases clipped from V and 2 bases from J, the junction kept 2 bases outside the gene matches. This CDR3 contains 14 residues. Germline CDR1 and CDR2: ENHRY and SYGVKD. For the CDR3, the DNA is TGTGCCATCCGGACTAGCGGGGCCACAGATACGCAGTATTTT. Translation: CAIRTSGATDTQYF.

As concerns this clonotype: A single base separates this from a much larger clone, so it may be a read error. This chain connects TRBV10-3 to TRBJ2-7; D possibly matches TRBD1 or TRBD2 (5 bases each). CDR3 size: 18 residues. Germline lookup yields CDR1 ENHRY and CDR2 SYGVKD. The CDR3 sequence: CAISVKLGTGTSSCEQYF. The CDR3 region has the DNA TGTGCCATCAGTGTTAAATTGGGTACTGGGACGAGCTCCTGCGAGCAGTACTTC.

The chain joins TRBV5-8 to TRBJ2-3; D is perhaps TRBD1 or TRBD2 (5 bases each). The CDR3 extends over 16 amino acids. Germline V gene sequence: CDR1 SGHTS, CDR2 YDEGEE. V lost 4 bases and J lost 2, with 17 bases in between. The CDR3 sequence is CASSKPWDLTTDTQYF. The CDR3 DNA sequence: TGTGCCAGCAGCAAACCATGGGACCTTACCACAGATACGCAGTATTTT.

This clonotype has just a few counts. The V gene is TRBV20-1, the J gene TRBJ2-2; D assignment may be TRBD1 or TRBD2 (5 bases each). The CDR3 has 16 amino acids. The ends were cut back, 2 bases at V and 0 bases at J, with 13 bases in the middle. The germline gives CDR1 DFQATT, CDR2 SNEGSKA (reference sequence). The CDR3, as DNA: TGCAGTGCTAGATTGCCGGGACGCTCGAACACCGGGGAGCTGTTTTTT. Encoded protein: CSARLPGRSNTGELFF.

The chain links TRBV20-1 to TRBJ2-1, with D possibly TRBD1 on 5 matching bases. Germline V gene data show CDR1 as DFQATT and CDR2 as SNEGSKA (reference sequence). The CDR3 covers 16 residues. Trimming left V 1 base short and J 0 bases short, with 13 bases between. CDR3 residues: CSARGAGPSSYNEQFF. CDR3 DNA sequence: TGCAGTGCTAGAGGAGCAGGGCCCAGCTCCTACAATGAGCAGTTCTTC.

V usage is TRBV6-2 or TRBV6-3 and J usage is TRBJ1-2, with D tentatively TRBD1 (6 bases). Trimming left V 6 bases short and J 4 bases short, with 18 bases between. The CDR3 is 15 residues long. CDR1 is MNHEY and CDR2 is SVGEGT in the germline V gene. CDR3 amino acids: CASSPIDRRIYGYTF. The CDR3 DNA reads as TGTGCCAGCAGCCCAATCGACAGGAGGATCTATGGCTACACCTTC.

For the CDR3, the DNA is TGCGCCAGCAGCTACCGGGACACCTCATCAGCCCATGGCTACACCTTC. This sequence encodes CASSYRDTSSAHGYTF. The chain has TRBV5-1 and TRBJ1-2, with D perhaps TRBD1 (6 bases). The CDR3 runs to 16 residues. Germline V gene lookup returns CDR1 SGHRS and CDR2 YFSETQ. The V end was cut by 3 bases, the J end by 6 bases, with 21 bases between.

The chain couples TRBV4-1 to TRBJ2-7, with TRBD1 identical over 7 bases. Trimming at V came to 4 bases and at J to 10 bases, leaving 7 bases not matched to a gene. The CDR3 loop spans 12 amino acids. Germline CDR1 is MGHRA and CDR2 is YSYEKL. CDR3 sequence (DNA): TGCGCCAGCAGCCCCCGACAGGGTTATCAGTACTTC. Encoded protein: CASSPRQGYQYF.